This T cell receptor beta chain came from a study of shared clonotypes between healthy human individuals. About this clone: Its antigen remains unknown.

Study-wide results and caveats: Clonotype sharing across several donors was observed for roughly 5% of naive CD4 clonotypes. Represented diversity (both genetic and exposure-history) was limited by the small number of donors.

Only CD45RO-negative cells positively selected for CCR7 counted as naive CD8 cells, so terminally differentiated effector memory CD45RA+ cells were excluded. This table comes from immunoSEQ multiplex PCR, and its TCRdb copy is limited to in-frame clones, with some not included. The table has under 1 million clones, around 96% seen once; the top ten hold approximately 0.2%. Trimming took 8 bases from V and 2 from J, leaving 13 bases between them. CDR3 size: 13 residues. The germline V gene encodes CDR1 MNHEY and CDR2 SMNVEV (reference sequence). Material: naive CD8+ T cells sorted from blood. This clonotype originated in a man aged 25-45 years in good health. The chain joins TRBV27 to TRBJ2-7; D unresolved. The CDR3 DNA reads as TGTGCCAGCCACGGGCAGGCCGCCTACGAGCAGTACTTC. The encoded protein is CASHGQAAYEQYF.